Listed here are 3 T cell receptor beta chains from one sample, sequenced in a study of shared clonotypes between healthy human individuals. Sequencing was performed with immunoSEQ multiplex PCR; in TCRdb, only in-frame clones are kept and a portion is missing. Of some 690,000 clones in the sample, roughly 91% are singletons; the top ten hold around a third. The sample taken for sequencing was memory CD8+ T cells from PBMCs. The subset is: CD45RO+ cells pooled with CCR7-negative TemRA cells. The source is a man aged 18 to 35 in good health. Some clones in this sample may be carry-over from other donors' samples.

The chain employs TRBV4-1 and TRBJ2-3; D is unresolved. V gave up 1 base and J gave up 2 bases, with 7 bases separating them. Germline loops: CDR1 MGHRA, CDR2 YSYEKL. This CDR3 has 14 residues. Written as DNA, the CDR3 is TGCGCCAGCAGCCAAGCAACAGCCACAGATACGCAGTATTTT. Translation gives CASSQATATDTQYF.

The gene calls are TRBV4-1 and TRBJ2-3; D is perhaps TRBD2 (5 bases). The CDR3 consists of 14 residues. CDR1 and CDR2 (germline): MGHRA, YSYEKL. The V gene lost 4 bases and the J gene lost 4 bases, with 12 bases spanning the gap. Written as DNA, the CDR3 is TGCGCCAGCAGCCCAAGTACGAGGGCAGATACGCAGTATTTT. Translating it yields CASSPSTRADTQYF.

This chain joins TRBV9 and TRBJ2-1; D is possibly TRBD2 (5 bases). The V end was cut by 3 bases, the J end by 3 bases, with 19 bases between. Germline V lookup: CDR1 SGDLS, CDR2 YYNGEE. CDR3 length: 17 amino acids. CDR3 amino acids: CASSAPDYSGFYNEQFF. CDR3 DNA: TGTGCCAGCAGCGCGCCCGACTACTCGGGCTTCTACAATGAGCAGTTCTTC.